The clone carrying this T cell receptor beta chain was picked up many times. This sample stems from a study of T-cell reconstitution after alpha-beta-depleted transplantation in children. Unique molecular identifiers tagged the TCRbeta library. TCRdb re-called the PCR reads through MiXCR, storing one row per CDR3 protein. The data show roughly 240,000 distinct CDR3 sequences, with approximately 8.9% seen just once and 5% to 8% held by the top ten. With 2 bases removed from V and 0 bases from J, the gap between germline ends came to 17 bases. The CDR3 length is 17 residues. This specimen was PBMCs, mostly from graft donor cells, taken 180 days after TCRalphabeta/CD19-depleted stem cell transplant. The rearrangement joins TRBV12-3 or TRBV12-4 to TRBJ2-7; D is possibly TRBD2 (6 bases). This TCR was sampled from a male patient between 10 and 17 years old who had a stem cell transplant for acute lymphoblastic leukemia, so the T cells may come from the graft donor. The CDR3 DNA follows: TGTGCCAGCAGTTTAAGATCCGGGGGAGGAAACTCCTACGAGCAGTACTTC. The encoded protein is CASSLRSGGGNSYEQYF.